This T cell receptor beta chain stems from a study of naive and memory T cell subsets (dated by TCRdb to about 2017). About the full investigation: The figure summarizing these samples reported 10 blood donors, 7 tuberculin skin test biopsies and 3 saline control biopsies. PCR2 was typically run as a SYBR Green qPCR and stopped at a set threshold, although low-input samples could use end-point PCR of around 6 cycles instead. General findings and caveats noted by the study authors: The RNA-based method was acknowledged to be potentially sensitive to changes in TCR transcripts with T cell activation and differentiation.

Library preparation employed 5' RACE. The ligated cDNA was amplified in four rounds of PCR with nested alpha and beta constant region primers together with the SP2 primer. TCR RNA was reverse transcribed with SuperScript IV using alpha and beta constant region primers for the blood and skin samples. An oligonucleotide carrying the Illumina SP2 primer and a UMI was ligated to the 3' end of the cDNA by means of T4 RNA ligase 1. The 12-nucleotide UMI consisted of two random hexamers with an eight-base spacer between the hexamers to prevent hairpin formation. From the second PCR onward, TCR alpha and beta chain libraries were processed separately and dual indexed for multiplexing. After pooling, the indexed libraries were analyzed by capillary electrophoresis and sequenced on either an Illumina MiSeq or NextSeq. PhiX DNA at about 4.5-8% was spiked into libraries to increase base diversity and improve cluster recognition. The paper's processing steps were these. Demultiplexor pulled UMIs out of read 2, joined the UMIs with the TCR sequence from read 1, and separated reads according to sample indices. Decombinator identified V and J genes and V-J junctions and gave each TCR a five-part identifier that included V and J deletions. Collapsinator relied on UMIs to correct both sequencing errors and PCR amplification heterogeneity, producing a UMI-based abundance for each TCR. CDR3Translator turned identifiers into nucleotide sequence, translated that sequence into amino acids, and pulled out CDR3 regions based on terminal motifs. Error-corrected counts of alpha and beta TCRs from blood and skin were compared after being normalized to the amount of input RNA. The raw public data were reprocessed by TCRdb itself: fastp quality trimming at Q25, MiXCR clonotype calling, in-frame beta chains only. Every CDR3 protein is listed once, alongside the most common genes and DNA of its rows. For this entry, the V and J calls and clone size follow TCRdb and not the study's own pipeline. This sample is represented by tens of thousands of distinct CDR3 sequences; approximately 8.5% of them were singletons. The ten top clones hold 19% of the sample.

A robust, sensitive protocol for the amplification, sequencing and analysis of TCRs was described in the study, in which 3' ligation of a UMI-containing oligonucleotide to TCR cDNA was used. For whole blood analysis, approximately 2.4 ml of peripheral blood was collected from healthy adult volunteers into Tempus tubes, and RNA was extracted following the manufacturer's instructions. Before reverse transcription, total RNA that had not been cell sorted was treated with RQ1 DNase, with a target input of roughly 1 to 1,100 ng. To check how robust the pipeline was in samples where T cells make up a minority population, libraries were built from skin biopsies and whole blood. The CDR1 and CDR2 encoded by the germline V gene (reference sequence) are LNHNV and YYDKDF. V loses 0 bases of germline sequence and J loses 5 bases, and the interval between the two ends is 13 bases. The cysteine opens and the phenylalanine closes a CDR3 of 15 amino acids. Of the read, only the CDR3 DNA is kept; its 45 bases are in frame from base 1.

This clonotype was detected ten times or more. The target of this receptor is not known. Within one base of it there is no much larger clone, and no base qualities were kept. This sequence originates from a female donor in good health. Recombination linked TRBV15 to TRBJ2-5; the D gene identity is not certain. The CDR3 protein: CATSRDHGRWETQYF. In nucleotides, the sequence is TGTGCCACCAGCAGAGATCACGGGCGCTGGGAGACCCAGTACTTC.